These 16 T cell receptor beta chains came from one sample sequenced in a study of blood T cell repertoires in COVID-19. Produced via immunoSEQ multiplex PCR; TCRdb's table is partial and in-frame only. The repertoire holds about 200,000 clones, with more than 80% as singletons. Sequencing used peripheral blood. Every receptor here comes from a woman at least 80 years old with COVID-19, enrolled during active disease.

The chain joins TRBV18 to TRBJ1-1, with 8 bases aligning to TRBD1. CDR1 and CDR2 from the germline V gene are KGHSH and LQKENI. CDR3 size: 16 residues. With V trimmed by 3 bases and J by 0 bases, 6 bases remained unmatched. CDR3 loop: CASSPNRGNLNTEAFF. CDR3 nucleotide sequence: TGTGCCAGCTCACCTAACAGGGGGAACCTGAACACTGAAGCTTTCTTT. The whole variable domain, remainder taken from reference TRBV18 and TRBJ1-1, is NAGVMQNPRHLVRRRGQEARLRCSPMKGHSHVYWYRQLPEEGLKFMVYLQKENIIDESGMPKERFSAEFPKEGPSILRIQQVVRGDSAAYFCASSPNRGNLNTEAFFGQGTRLTVV.

The chain joins TRBV19 to TRBJ2-5; D call uncertain. CDR1 LNHDA and CDR2 SQIVND come from the germline V gene (reference sequence). Trimming pared 1 base from V and 6 bases from J, leaving 12 bases between. This CDR3 has 14 residues. The CDR3 region has the DNA TGTGCCAGTAGTATAGCGGTGGGCGTGAAGACCCAGTACTTC. Translation: CASSIAVGVKTQYF. Full variable domain (missing parts from reference TRBV19 and TRBJ2-5): DGGITQSPKYLFRKEGQNVTLSCEQNLNHDAMYWYRQDPGQGLRLIYYSQIVNDFQKGDIAEGYSVSREKKESFPLTVTSAQKNPTAFYLCASSIAVGVKTQYFGPGTRLLVL.

This chain connects TRBV10-3 to TRBJ1-2; 12 bases match TRBD1. V shed 6 bases, J shed 7 bases, and the junction held 6 bases outside the gene matches. The germline gives CDR1 ENHRY, CDR2 SYGVKD. The CDR3 has 14 amino acids. The CDR3 region is CAIRGGQGAPGYTF. The CDR3, as DNA: TGTGCCATCAGGGGGGGACAGGGGGCGCCTGGCTACACCTTC.

This chain connects TRBV2 to TRBJ2-3; D may be TRBD2 (6 bases). CDR1 is SNHLY and CDR2 is FYNNEI in the germline V gene. The V end was cut by 7 bases, the J end by 0 bases, with 17 bases between. This CDR3 is 16 amino acids long. The CDR3: CASTQGGPPSTDTQYF. The DNA for the CDR3 is TGTGCCAGCACCCAGGGAGGACCTCCTAGCACAGATACGCAGTATTTT.

J is TRBJ1-2 and V is TRBV10-3; D might be TRBD1 (6 bases). Germline values: CDR1 ENHRY, CDR2 SYGVKD. The V end was cut by 6 bases, the J end by 7 bases, with 21 bases between. The length of the CDR3 is 15 residues. Here the CDR3 reads CAIRDRDTVRGGYTF. The DNA for the CDR3 is TGTGCCATCAGAGACCGGGACACCGTAAGGGGTGGCTACACCTTC.

This chain uses TRBV7-9 with TRBJ2-3, with a tentative D call TRBD2 (5 bases). Trimming took 5 bases from V and 1 from J, leaving 7 bases between them. The V gene's germline CDR1 is SEHNR and CDR2 FQNEAQ (reference sequence). This CDR3 spans 13 amino acids. CDR3 sequence reads: CASSISGTDTQYF. The CDR3 bases are TGTGCCAGCAGCATTAGCGGCACAGATACGCAGTATTTT.

V is TRBV5-1 and J is TRBJ2-3; tentative D call: TRBD2 (6 bases). The CDR3 spans 16 residues. Germline CDR1 reads SGHRS; CDR2 reads YFSETQ. Trimming removed 6 bases from V and 0 bases from J, with 17 bases in between. The CDR3, as DNA: TGCGCCAGCACTTACGGGGGTCTCACTAGCACAGATACGCAGTATTTT. Its protein product is CASTYGGLTSTDTQYF.

This chain joins TRBV3-1 (or the pseudogene TRBV3-2) and TRBJ2-7, with TRBD1 identical over 9 bases. The CDR3 covers 15 residues. J lost 3 bases, V lost 4 bases, and 7 bases had no gene match. Looked up from germline, CDR1 is LGHDT and CDR2 is YNNKEL (reference sequence). Here the CDR3 reads CASSPSGTGNYEQYF. The CDR3 DNA reads as TGTGCCAGCAGCCCCTCCGGGACAGGGAACTACGAGCAGTACTTC.

The chain carries TRBV7-9 and TRBJ2-7; D is perhaps TRBD1 (5 bases). The germline gives CDR1 SEHNR, CDR2 FQNEAQ (reference sequence). This CDR3 has 11 residues. The V gene lost 1 base and the J gene lost 9 bases, with 7 bases spanning the gap. The CDR3 here is CASSLGDRQYF. CDR3 sequence (DNA): TGTGCCAGCAGCTTAGGTGACAGGCAGTACTTC.

This clone has only one observation. The chain links TRBV5-1 to TRBJ1-3, with 8 bases that match TRBD1. The J segment lost 0 bases and the V segment lost 2 bases, leaving 4 bases of the junction unmatched. This CDR3 region has 16 residues. The germline CDR1 and CDR2 sequences are SGHRS and YFSETQ. CDR3 in amino acids: CASSLTGGFSGNTIYF. CDR3 coding DNA: TGCGCCAGCAGCTTAACAGGGGGTTTCTCTGGAAACACCATATATTTT.

The CDR3 is CASSLATSGRPFQETQYF. CDR3 nucleotide sequence: TGCGCCAGCAGCTTGGCGACTAGCGGGAGGCCTTTTCAAGAGACCCAGTACTTC. The chain recombines TRBV5-1 with TRBJ2-5; 13 positions agree with TRBD2. CDR3 size: 18 residues. Germline V gives CDR1 SGHRS, CDR2 YFSETQ. The V segment lost 0 bases and the J segment 2 bases; nucleotides outside the gene matches: 7.

The chain employs TRBV18 and TRBJ2-5; D is possibly TRBD1 (6 bases). Germline V gene data show CDR1 as KGHSH and CDR2 as LQKENI. V dropped 4 bases and J dropped 1 base, with 7 bases sitting between them. This CDR3 is built from 13 residues. The CDR3 reads CASSLGAQETQYF. The CDR3 nucleotides are TGTGCCAGCTCACTGGGGGCCCAAGAGACCCAGTACTTC. Full variable domain (missing parts from reference TRBV18 and TRBJ2-5): NAGVMQNPRHLVRRRGQEARLRCSPMKGHSHVYWYRQLPEEGLKFMVYLQKENIIDESGMPKERFSAEFPKEGPSILRIQQVVRGDSAAYFCASSLGAQETQYFGPGTRLLVL.

This clone was seen a handful of times. V gene TRBV19 combines with J gene TRBJ1-1, with TRBD1 matching 11 bases. The CDR3 is made up of 17 amino acids. The germline V gene has CDR1 LNHDA and CDR2 SQIVND (reference sequence). After removal of 5 bases from V and 5 bases from J, the junction contained 13 bases not matched to a gene. In nucleotides, the CDR3 is TGTGCCAGTAGTCCCTCCGGACAGGGGGCGAAGGGGACTGAAGCTTTCTTT. Its translation is CASSPSGQGAKGTEAFF.

The rearrangement uses TRBV28 and TRBJ2-5, with D unresolved. Germline CDR1 MDHEN, CDR2 SYDVKM. The CDR3 runs 17 residues. The germline V and J ends were trimmed by 5 bases and 5 bases, with 24 bases remaining between them. The CDR3 nucleotides read TGTGCCAGCAGTCAATACTTGGCAGCGCGAGACGTGGAGACCCAGTACTTC. Amino acid sequence: CASSQYLAARDVETQYF.

V and J are TRBV7-3 and TRBJ2-2; TRBD2 agrees at 9 bases. Germline CDR1 and CDR2: SGHTA and FQGTGA. The CDR3 runs 16 residues. Germline trimming cut 5 bases from V and 6 bases from J; bases unmatched to any gene: 10. The CDR3 here is CASSPDSGRSAGELFF. In DNA, the CDR3 is TGTGCCAGCAGCCCTGATAGCGGGAGAAGCGCCGGGGAGCTGTTTTTT.

V usage is TRBV10-3 and J usage is TRBJ2-3; D remains unclear. There are 14 residues in the CDR3. Trimming shortened V by 3 bases and J by 2 bases, and 9 bases separated the two germline ends. In germline, CDR1 is ENHRY, CDR2 SYGVKD. CDR3: CAISDVLPTDTQYF. The CDR3 region has the DNA TGTGCCATCAGTGATGTACTTCCCACAGATACGCAGTATTTT.